What follows describes a single T cell receptor (beta chain). No antigen is known for it. The sort gate was single viable CD3+CD4+CD8-CD45RO+ cells for memory CD4+ T cells. CD4+ T cells were isolated by positive magnetic selection. TCRdb's copy holds only in-frame clones and misses some; the assay was immunoSEQ multiplex PCR. Among about 56,000 clones listed, about 80% were seen once. This sample is part of a study of memory CD4+ T cells and cytomegalovirus serostatus. The study, taken as a whole, reports: About 40% of the roughly 150 known CMV-associated TCRbeta sequences appeared in CD4+ memory.

The CDR3 covers 16 residues. V was trimmed by 6 bases and J by 4 bases, leaving 20 bases between them. Germline V gives CDR1 SNHLY, CDR2 FYNNEI. The chain links TRBV2 to TRBJ2-3; either TRBD1 or TRBD2 may supply D (5 bases each). The sequence derives from an adult in good health and CMV-seropositive. The sample was memory CD4+ T cells from blood. CDR3 nucleotide sequence: TGTGCCAGCAGGGGACGGCCCGACGGAAGTGCAGATACGCAGTATTTT. Translated: CASRGRPDGSADTQYF.